This entry lists 25 T cell receptor beta chains sequenced from one sample in a study of blood T cell repertoires in COVID-19. Assay used: immunoSEQ multiplex PCR; TCRdb lists only in-frame clones, some missing. In the table there are about 380,000 clones, roughly 85% of which are singletons. Material: peripheral blood. The source is a woman in her late teens or twenties with acute or convalescent COVID-19.

The chain employs TRBV11-2 and TRBJ2-3, with 7 bases aligning to TRBD1. Germline V gene data show CDR1 as SGHAT and CDR2 as FQNNGV. The CDR3 runs 15 residues. V shed 6 bases and J 1 base; nucleotides not matched to a gene: 7. The CDR3 here is CASRLTGRGTDTQYF. For the CDR3, the DNA is TGTGCCAGCAGACTGACAGGGAGAGGCACAGATACGCAGTATTTT.

V usage is TRBV20-1 and J usage is TRBJ2-7; possibly TRBD2 for D (7 bases). V dropped 3 bases and J dropped 2 bases, with 17 bases sitting between them. This CDR3 is built from 15 residues. From germline, CDR1 is DFQATT and CDR2 SNEGSKA (reference sequence). The CDR3: CSASSQSGGPYEQYF. CDR3 DNA sequence: TGCAGTGCTAGTTCCCAATCGGGGGGCCCCTACGAGCAGTACTTC.

V usage is TRBV14 and J usage is TRBJ2-5, with 15 bases matching TRBD2. Germline V gives CDR1 SGHDN, CDR2 FVKESK. With 3 bases clipped from V and 0 bases from J, the junction kept 14 bases outside the gene matches. There are 21 residues in the CDR3. The CDR3 DNA reads TGTGCCAGCAGCCAGGGACTAGCGGGAGGTCCGGATTGGGGGTACCAAGAGACCCAGTACTTC. As protein: CASSQGLAGGPDWGYQETQYF.

The chain's CDR3 is CASRSGMNTEAFF. CDR3 sequence (DNA): TGTGCCAGCAGGTCAGGGATGAACACTGAAGCTTTCTTT. The J gene is TRBJ1-1, the V gene TRBV6-5, with D tentatively TRBD1 (5 bases). Trimming shortened V by 6 bases and J by 0 bases, and 8 bases separated the two germline ends. CDR3 length equals 13 residues. Germline V gene data show CDR1 as MNHEY and CDR2 as SVGAGI.

The chain links TRBV4-2 to TRBJ1-4; a weak D match, TRBD1 (6 bases). V lost 0 bases, J lost 5 bases, and 13 bases lay in between. The CDR3 runs 16 residues. Germline CDR1 LGHNA, CDR2 YNFKEQ. CDR3 amino acids: CASSQDEGQENEKLFF. The CDR3 nucleotides are TGTGCCAGCAGCCAAGATGAGGGACAAGAAAATGAAAAACTGTTTTTT.

V gene TRBV18 combines with J gene TRBJ2-1, with D hard to call. The CDR3 totals 15 residues. CDR1 and CDR2 from the germline V gene are KGHSH and LQKENI. Trimming removed 0 bases at V and 5 bases at J, with 11 bases between. This chain's CDR3 is CASSPPGPYNNEQFF. CDR3 DNA sequence: TGTGCCAGCTCACCACCGGGCCCCTACAACAATGAGCAGTTCTTC. The full variable domain, in which reference TRBV18 and TRBJ2-1 provide the parts outside the CDR3, is NAGVMQNPRHLVRRRGQEARLRCSPMKGHSHVYWYRQLPEEGLKFMVYLQKENIIDESGMPKERFSAEFPKEGPSILRIQQVVRGDSAAYFCASSPPGPYNNEQFFGPGTRLTVL.

The rearrangement links TRBV7-9 to TRBJ2-5, with D maybe TRBD2 (7 bases). Germline V gene lookup returns CDR1 SEHNR and CDR2 FQNEAQ (reference sequence). The CDR3 has 14 residues. V lost 5 bases and J 2 bases, leaving 12 bases between the germline ends. The chain's CDR3 is CASSEGGLQETQYF. DNA of the CDR3: TGTGCCAGCAGCGAGGGGGGGCTTCAAGAGACCCAGTACTTC.

The chain employs TRBV30 and TRBJ1-5, with D hard to call. The V gene lost 2 bases and the J gene lost 4 bases, with 9 bases spanning the gap. The CDR3 runs 13 residues. Germline CDR1 reads GTSNPN; CDR2 reads SVGIG (reference sequence). The DNA for the CDR3 is TGTGCCTGGAGTTACCAGGTGAATCAGCCCCAGCATTTT. Translating it yields CAWSYQVNQPQHF. Full variable domain (outside the CDR3, taken from reference TRBV30 and TRBJ1-5): SQTIHQWPATLVQPVGSPLSLECTVEGTSNPNLYWYRQAAGRGLQLLFYSVGIGQISSEVPQNLSASRPQDRQFILSSKKLLLSDSGFYLCAWSYQVNQPQHFGDGTRLSIL.

Concerning this clone: Other DNA sequences in the same sample also yield this CDR3. The chain uses TRBV12-3 or TRBV12-4 and TRBJ1-1; D gene ambiguous. The CDR3 has 13 residues. V was pared by 4 bases and J by 0 bases, with 6 bases between. CDR3 sequence (DNA): TGTGCCAGCAGTTATGACATGAACACTGAAGCTTTCTTT. Residues: CASSYDMNTEAFF.

This chain connects TRBV15 to TRBJ2-7; maybe TRBD2 (5 bases). V lost 5 bases, J lost 1 base, and 12 bases lay in between. The CDR3 loop spans 14 amino acids. The germline CDR1 and CDR2 sequences are LNHNV and YYDKDF (reference sequence). CDR3 residues: CATSPRVASYEQYF. CDR3 sequence (DNA): TGTGCCACCAGCCCGCGGGTAGCTTCCTACGAGCAGTACTTC.

J is TRBJ1-2 and V is TRBV28, with 11 bases aligning to TRBD1. The trim removed 8 bases at V and 6 bases at J, leaving 8 bases unmatched. Looked up from germline, CDR1 is MDHEN and CDR2 is SYDVKM. This CDR3 comprises 14 residues. The CDR3 nucleotides are TGTGCCAGCGGAAAGGACAGGGGGCAGAATGGCTACACCTTC. Encoded protein: CASGKDRGQNGYTF.

The chain has TRBV7-9 and TRBJ1-1; TRBD1 matches at 7 bases. Germline lookup yields CDR1 SEHNR and CDR2 FQNEAQ (reference sequence). The CDR3 has 16 amino acids. J lost 1 base, V lost 1 base, and 6 bases had no gene match. The CDR3 bases are TGTGCCAGCAGCTTAGTCTACAGGGGCCCGAACACTGAAGCTTTCTTT. It is translated as CASSLVYRGPNTEAFF. The full variable domain, completed using reference TRBV7-9 and TRBJ1-1, is DTGVSQNPRHKITKRGQNVTFRCDPISEHNRLYWYRQTLGQGPEFLTYFQNEAQLEKSRLLSDRFSAERPKGSFSTLEIQRTEQGDSAMYLCASSLVYRGPNTEAFFGQGTRLTVV.

The gene calls are TRBV20-1 and TRBJ1-1, with TRBD1 matching 9 bases. Germline V gene lookup returns CDR1 DFQATT and CDR2 SNEGSKA (reference sequence). This CDR3 contains 11 residues. The CDR3 sequence: CRVDRGTEAFF. The CDR3 coding sequence is TGCAGGGTGGACAGGGGTACTGAAGCTTTCTTT.

The chain uses TRBV6-5 and TRBJ2-1; D uncertain. Trimming left V 4 bases short and J 7 bases short, with 8 bases between. CDR3 length: 12 amino acids. Per germline, CDR1 MNHEY and CDR2 SVGAGI. The CDR3 sequence is CASSLTVNEQFF. In DNA, the CDR3 is TGTGCCAGCAGTTTAACGGTGAATGAGCAGTTCTTC.

The chain is built from TRBV4-1 and TRBJ1-6; D remains ambiguous. This CDR3 contains 18 residues. V was shortened by 0 bases and J by 0 bases, with 12 bases between the two germline ends. Germline V CDR1 and CDR2: MGHRA, YSYEKL. Written as DNA, the CDR3 is TGCGCCAGCAGCCAAGATCCCCGGGAGGCCTCCTATAATTCACCCCTCCACTTT. It is translated as CASSQDPREASYNSPLHF.

The genes are TRBV7-9 and TRBJ1-4; D is unclear. The length of the CDR3 is 12 residues. The germline V gene has CDR1 SEHNR and CDR2 FQNEAQ (reference sequence). Trimming cost V 1 base and J 7 bases, with 4 bases left between them. The CDR3 loop reads CASSLGGEKLFF. The DNA for the CDR3 is TGTGCCAGCAGCTTAGGAGGTGAAAAACTGTTTTTT.

In its sample, this clone was seen once. The chain couples TRBV9 to TRBJ2-1, with 10 bases fitting TRBD2. The CDR3 extends over 15 amino acids. The germline CDR1 and CDR2 sequences are SGDLS and YYNGEE. The junction had 6 bases not matched to a gene; V was cut back by 4 bases and J by 5 bases. In DNA form, the CDR3 reads TGTGCCAGCAGCTTCGTAGCGGGGGGCAACAATGAGCAGTTCTTC. Encoded protein: CASSFVAGGNNEQFF.

J is TRBJ2-5 and V is TRBV21-1; the D call TRBD1 from the table was never checked on the DNA. TRBV21-1 has pseudogene status. The CDR3 is 13 amino acids. In nucleotides, the CDR3 is TGTGCCAGAAAGGGGTCAGGGGAGGAGACCCAGTACTTC. Amino acids: CARKGSGEETQYF.

This rearrangement joins TRBV4-1 to TRBJ2-1; 12 nucleotides align to TRBD2. The ends lost 4 bases at V and 4 bases at J; junction bases unmatched: 5. The CDR3 loop spans 16 amino acids. CDR1 is MGHRA and CDR2 is YSYEKL in the germline V gene. The CDR3 DNA sequence: TGCGCCAGCAGCCCACTAGCGGGGGGAGGATACAATGAGCAGTTCTTC. Translation gives CASSPLAGGGYNEQFF.

The chain is built from TRBV7-8 and TRBJ2-1; D remains ambiguous. Germline loops: CDR1 SGHVS, CDR2 FQNEAQ. The V end lost 3 bases, the J end lost 6 bases, and 6 bases lay between the germline ends. CDR3 size: 12 residues. The DNA of the CDR3 is TGTGCCAGCAGCTTGGCTCCCAATGAGCAGTTCTTC. Translated: CASSLAPNEQFF.

This chain joins TRBV6-5 and TRBJ2-7, with D possibly TRBD2 on 6 matching bases. The CDR3 has 13 residues. Germline CDR1 reads MNHEY; CDR2 reads SVGAGI. Trimming stripped 7 bases from V and 2 bases from J, with 12 bases between. The CDR3, as DNA: TGTGCCAGCATCCCCGGGACTCCCTACGAGCAGTACTTC. It specifies CASIPGTPYEQYF.

The rearrangement links TRBV19 to TRBJ1-1; D gene ambiguous. The CDR3 loop spans 15 amino acids. V was pared by 3 bases and J by 1 base, with 12 bases between. Germline-derived CDR1 and CDR2 are LNHDA and SQIVND (reference sequence). The CDR3 region is CASSIWAAENTEAFF. The CDR3 DNA is TGTGCCAGTAGTATCTGGGCAGCCGAGAACACTGAAGCTTTCTTT.

The chain recombines TRBV19 with TRBJ2-1; 8 bases are shared with TRBD2. Germline trimming cut 4 bases from V and 6 bases from J; bases unmatched to any gene: 2. CDR3 size: 13 residues. Germline loops: CDR1 LNHDA, CDR2 SQIVND (reference sequence). The CDR3 coding sequence is TGTGCCAGTAGTAGCGGGAGGACCAATGAGCAGTTCTTC. This codes for CASSSGRTNEQFF.

The chain recombines TRBV19 with TRBJ1-1; unclear D gene. V lost 1 base, J lost 4 bases, and 4 bases lay in between. Germline CDR1 LNHDA, CDR2 SQIVND (reference sequence). This CDR3 is built from 12 residues. Here the CDR3 DNA reads TGTGCCAGTAGTATAGGAGCCACTGAAGCTTTCTTT. It specifies CASSIGATEAFF.

This clone was detected once. CDR3 region: CASSLSAGRENSPLHF. CDR3 nucleotides: TGTGCCAGCAGTTTAAGTGCGGGTCGTGAGAATTCACCCCTCCACTTT. The rearrangement joins TRBV28 to TRBJ1-6, with D unclear. V was clipped by 2 bases and J by 7 bases, with 15 bases between them. Per the germline V gene, CDR1 is MDHEN and CDR2 is SYDVKM. CDR3 length equals 16 residues.